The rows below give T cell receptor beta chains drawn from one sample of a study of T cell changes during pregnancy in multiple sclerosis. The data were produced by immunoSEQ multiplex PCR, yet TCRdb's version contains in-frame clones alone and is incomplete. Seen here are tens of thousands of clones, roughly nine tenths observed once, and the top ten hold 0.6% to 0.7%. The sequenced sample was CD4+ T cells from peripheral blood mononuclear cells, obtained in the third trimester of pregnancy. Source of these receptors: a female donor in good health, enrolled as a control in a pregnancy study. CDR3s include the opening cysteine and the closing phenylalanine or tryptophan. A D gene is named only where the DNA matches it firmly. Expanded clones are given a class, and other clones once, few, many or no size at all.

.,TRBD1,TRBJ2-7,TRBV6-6,CASSYTGQGSGEQYF,TGTGCCAGCAGTTACACCGGACAGGGATCGGGGGAGCAGTACTTC
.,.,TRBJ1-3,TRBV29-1,CSVEPKYSGNTIYF,TGCAGCGTCGAACCTAAATACTCTGGAAACACCATATATTTT
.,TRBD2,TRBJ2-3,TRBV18,CASSPLGGLAAYTDTQYF,TGTGCCAGCTCACCACTCGGGGGACTAGCGGCATACACAGATACGCAGTATTTT
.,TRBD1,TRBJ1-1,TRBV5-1,CASSFPDRNPTEAFF,TGCGCCAGCAGCTTCCCGGACAGGAATCCCACTGAAGCTTTCTTT
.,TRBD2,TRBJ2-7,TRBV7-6,CASSQLAGGLEQYF,TGTGCCAGCAGCCAGCTAGCGGGAGGGCTCGAGCAGTACTTC
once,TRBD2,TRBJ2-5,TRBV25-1,CASSEYGGGRETQYF,TGTGCCAGCAGTGAATACGGGGGAGGGAGAGAGACCCAGTACTTC
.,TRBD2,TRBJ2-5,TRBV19,CASSMAGGPQTQYF,TGTGCCAGTAGTATGGCGGGGGGCCCGCAGACCCAGTACTTC
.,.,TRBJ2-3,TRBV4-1,CASSGRVPEGQYF,TGCGCCAGCAGCGGCCGGGTTCCTGAGGGGCAGTATTTT
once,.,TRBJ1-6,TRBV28,CASSLFGGDGSPLHF,TGTGCCAGCAGTTTATTTGGGGGCGACGGTTCACCCCTCCACTTT
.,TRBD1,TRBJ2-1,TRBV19,CASSRTGGRSEQFF,TGTGCCAGTAGTCGGACAGGGGGAAGAAGTGAGCAGTTCTTC
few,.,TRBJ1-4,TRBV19,CASSKNVATNEKLFF,TGTGCCAGTAGTAAAAATGTAGCAACTAATGAAAAACTGTTTTTT
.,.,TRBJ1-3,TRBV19,CASTAGASGNTIYF,TGTGCCAGTACTGCGGGAGCCTCTGGAAACACCATATATTTT
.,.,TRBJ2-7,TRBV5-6,CASSVVPGGTYEQYF,TGTGCCAGCAGCGTCGTCCCAGGGGGGACCTACGAGCAGTACTTC
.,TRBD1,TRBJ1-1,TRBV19,CASSTRTGVEAFF,TGTGCCAGTAGTACGCGAACAGGGGTTGAAGCTTTCTTT
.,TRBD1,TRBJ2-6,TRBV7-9,CASSPGQGSSGANVLTF,TGTGCCAGCAGCCCCGGACAGGGGAGCTCTGGGGCCAACGTCCTGACTTTC
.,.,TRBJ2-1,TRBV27,CASSLIPSEQFF,TGTGCCAGCAGTTTAATCCCTTCTGAGCAGTTCTTC
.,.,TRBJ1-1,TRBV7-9,CASSLLGRDTEAFF,TGTGCCAGCAGCTTATTGGGGAGGGACACTGAAGCTTTCTTT
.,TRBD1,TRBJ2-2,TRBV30,CAWTRGQGIPNTGELFF,TGTGCCTGGACCCGTGGACAGGGGATCCCGAACACCGGGGAGCTGTTTTTT
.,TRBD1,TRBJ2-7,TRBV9,CASSKNHAGTGKGEQYF,TGTGCCAGCAGCAAGAATCACGCTGGGACAGGAAAGGGCGAGCAGTACTTC
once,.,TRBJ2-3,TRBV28,CASRSTGYVTDTQYF,TGTGCCAGCAGGAGTACAGGGTATGTGACAGATACGCAGTATTTT
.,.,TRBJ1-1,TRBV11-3,CASSLERGTEAFF,TGTGCCAGCAGCTTGGAGCGTGGAACTGAAGCTTTCTTT
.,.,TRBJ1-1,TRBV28,CASSPLLPNPEAFF,TGTGCCAGCAGTCCACTCCTCCCTAACCCTGAAGCTTTCTTT
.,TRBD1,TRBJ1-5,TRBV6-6,CASSFSTGGNQPQHF,TGTGCCAGCAGTTTCTCGACAGGGGGCAATCAGCCCCAGCATTTT
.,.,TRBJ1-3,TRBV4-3,CASSQDQGSRAGNTIYF,TGCGCCAGCAGCCAAGATCAGGGTAGTAGGGCTGGAAACACCATATATTTT
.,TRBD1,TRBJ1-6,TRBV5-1,CASIRQGVGNNSPLHF,TGCGCCAGCATCCGACAGGGGGTCGGAAATAATTCACCCCTCCACTTT
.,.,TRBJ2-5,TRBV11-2,CASSLNLAGSIRETQYF,TGTGCCAGCAGCTTAAACCTTGCAGGATCGATCCGAGAGACCCAGTACTTC
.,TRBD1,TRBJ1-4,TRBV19,CASSIRGITNEKLFF,TGTGCCAGTAGTATCAGGGGGATAACTAATGAAAAACTGTTTTTT